This passage covers 22 T cell receptor beta chains from one sample sequenced in a study of T cell changes during pregnancy in multiple sclerosis. The repertoire was sequenced with immunoSEQ multiplex PCR; TCRdb's copy has only in-frame clones and lacks some. The data show 37,000 or so clones, 91% seen once. The specimen comprised CD4+ T cells from peripheral blood mononuclear cells, sampled in the second trimester of pregnancy. These receptors were collected from a female donor in good health, enrolled as a control in a pregnancy study.

The genes are TRBV5-1 and TRBJ1-1; D ambiguous. Trimming cost V 4 bases and J 7 bases, with 14 bases left between them. CDR1 and CDR2 from the germline V gene are SGHRS and YFSETQ. CDR3 length equals 13 residues. The DNA of the CDR3 is TGCGCCAGCAGCACCGGGAACCTCGGTGAAGCTTTCTTT. Translating it yields CASSTGNLGEAFF.

The V and J genes are TRBV28 and TRBJ2-7, with D perhaps matching TRBD1 (7 bases). Germline V gene data show CDR1 as MDHEN and CDR2 as SYDVKM. Trimming took off 7 bases at V and 2 bases at J, with 24 bases between the two ends. CDR3 size: 17 residues. CDR3 region: CASNPSPPGGYPYEQYF. CDR3 nucleotides: TGTGCCAGCAATCCTTCACCACCAGGGGGGTATCCCTACGAGCAGTACTTC.

The chain couples TRBV12-5 to TRBJ1-5, with D uncertain. The V end lost 5 bases, the J end lost 4 bases, and 3 bases lay between the germline ends. Germline CDR1 is LGHNT and CDR2 is FRNRAP. The CDR3 spans 11 residues. CDR3 DNA sequence: TGTGCTAGTGGTACTAATCAGCCCCAGCATTTT. It yields the protein CASGTNQPQHF.

The chain combines TRBV11-3 with TRBJ2-1; possible D gene TRBD1, 5 bases. Germline V gene data show CDR1 as SGHNT and CDR2 as YENEEA. V was clipped by 5 bases and J by 9 bases, with 14 bases between them. The length of the CDR3 is 13 residues. In DNA, the CDR3 is TGTGCCAGCAGCCCTAGGGGCGTGGTTGAGCAGTTCTTC. It codes for CASSPRGVVEQFF. Drawing the rest from reference TRBV11-3 and TRBJ2-1, the complete variable domain is EAGVVQSPRYKIIEKKQPVAFWCNPISGHNTLYWYLQNLGQGPELLIRYENEEAVDDSQLPKDRFSAERLKGVDSTLKIQPAELGDSAVYLCASSPRGVVEQFFGPGTRLTVL.

The chain carries TRBV21-1 and TRBJ2-7; the D call in the table, TRBD2, was not verified against the DNA. TRBV21-1 is a pseudogene locus. The CDR3 covers 10 residues. The CDR3 loop is CASRENEQYF. CDR3 sequence (DNA): TGTGCCAGCAGGGAGAACGAGCAGTACTTC.

The CDR3 region has the DNA TGCAGCGCCGGGACTCAAGAGACCCAGTACTTC. As protein: CSAGTQETQYF. The genes are TRBV29-1 and TRBJ2-5; TRBD2 might be the D (6 bases). The CDR3 has 11 amino acids. Germline CDR1 reads SQVTM; CDR2 reads ANQGSEA. V gave up 7 bases and J gave up 2 bases, with 8 bases separating them.

The chain combines TRBV30 with TRBJ2-3; 7 positions agree with TRBD2. V was clipped by 8 bases and J by 2 bases; unmatched bases: 7. This CDR3 is 13 amino acids long. Germline V CDR1 and CDR2: GTSNPN, SVGIG (reference sequence). Here the CDR3 reads CARGRENTDTQYF. As DNA, the CDR3 is TGTGCCAGAGGGAGGGAGAACACAGATACGCAGTATTTT.

A word on this clone: Other DNA sequences of this sample code for an identical CDR3. The chain is built from TRBV2 and TRBJ1-1; 8 bases align to TRBD1. This CDR3 spans 14 amino acids. Germline CDR1 SNHLY, CDR2 FYNNEI. The ends lost 6 bases at V and 2 bases at J; junction bases unmatched: 5. The CDR3 DNA is TGTGCCAGCAGCTTACAGGGGGGAAACACTGAAGCTTTCTTT. This gives the protein CASSLQGGNTEAFF.

The genes are TRBV19 and TRBJ2-7; 7 bases align to TRBD2. V shed 6 bases, J shed 4 bases, and the junction held 12 bases outside the gene matches. Germline V gene lookup returns CDR1 LNHDA and CDR2 SQIVND (reference sequence). This CDR3 contains 15 residues. For the CDR3, the DNA is TGTGCCAGTAGCAAGACAACCCCGGGGGGTTACGAGCAGTACTTC. Amino acid sequence: CASSKTTPGGYEQYF.

The chain recombines TRBV19 with TRBJ1-2; 10 bases fit TRBD1. Looked up from germline, CDR1 is LNHDA and CDR2 is SQIVND (reference sequence). CDR3 length equals 16 residues. V was pared by 4 bases and J by 1 base, with 6 bases of the junction left unmatched. The CDR3 nucleotides read TGTGCCAGTAGTACCTCCGGGACAGGGGTTAACTATGGCTACACCTTC. Translated, it gives CASSTSGTGVNYGYTF.

This clone occurred a few times. This chain uses TRBV14 with TRBJ1-1; D gene ambiguous. V was trimmed by 0 bases and J by 3 bases, leaving 11 bases between them. The CDR3 runs to 15 residues. CDR1 is SGHDN, CDR2 FVKESK, per germline. CDR3 bases: TGTGCCAGCAGCCAAGAACCAGGTTGGGACACTGAAGCTTTCTTT. Residues: CASSQEPGWDTEAFF.

This clone appeared a few times. Written as DNA, the CDR3 is TGCGCCAGCAGTGAACCGGGACAGGGGTACGAGCAGTACTTC. This gives the protein CASSEPGQGYEQYF. The chain employs TRBV10-2 and TRBJ2-7; 10 bases fit TRBD1. Germline values: CDR1 WSHSY, CDR2 SAAADI. V lost 3 bases to trimming and J lost 4 bases; unmatched junction nucleotides: 3. The CDR3 loop spans 14 amino acids.

The chain couples TRBV6-1 to TRBJ2-7, with a tentative D call TRBD2 (6 bases). Trimming pared 4 bases from V and 4 bases from J, leaving 11 bases between. This CDR3 region has 13 residues. Germline CDR1 and CDR2: MNHNS and SASEGT. The CDR3 DNA reads as TGTGCCAGCAGTGGGATCGGGGGATACGAGCAGTACTTC. It codes for CASSGIGGYEQYF.

The CDR3 DNA is TGTGCCACCCAGCTAGCGGGCACCTACAATGAGCAGTTCTTC. It specifies CATQLAGTYNEQFF. The chain carries TRBV6-1 and TRBJ2-1, with 8 bases lining up with TRBD2. Per the germline V gene, CDR1 is MNHNS and CDR2 is SASEGT. V shed 10 bases and J 2 bases; nucleotides not matched to a gene: 7. The CDR3 consists of 14 residues.

This rearrangement joins TRBV5-1 to TRBJ1-4; D is perhaps TRBD1 (5 bases). The CDR3 spans 15 residues. Per the germline V gene, CDR1 is SGHRS and CDR2 is YFSETQ. Trimming left V 1 base short and J 3 bases short, with 10 bases between. This CDR3 reads CASSLSQAPNEKLFF. The CDR3 nucleotides are TGCGCCAGCAGCTTGTCACAGGCCCCTAATGAAAAACTGTTTTTT.

V and J are TRBV6-6 and TRBJ1-6; 11 bases are shared with TRBD1. The CDR3 is made up of 15 amino acids. CDR1 and CDR2 from the germline V gene are MNHNY and SVGAGI (reference sequence). V lost 0 bases and J lost 10; bases outside the gene matches: 2. CDR3 in DNA: TGTGCCAGCAGTTACTCAGGGACAGGGGGATCACCCCTCCACTTT. Translation gives CASSYSGTGGSPLHF.

The chain links TRBV19 to TRBJ2-7; D is uncertain. Trimming removed 4 bases at V and 4 bases at J, with 17 bases between. This CDR3 has 15 residues. Germline lookup yields CDR1 LNHDA and CDR2 SQIVND (reference sequence). For the CDR3, the DNA is TGTGCCAGTAGTACGGGTCGCAGAGATCCTTACGAGCAGTACTTC. Amino acid sequence: CASSTGRRDPYEQYF.

V usage is TRBV6-5 and J usage is TRBJ1-4; D remains unclear. The CDR3 extends over 15 amino acids. V dropped 6 bases and J dropped 0 bases, with 11 bases sitting between them. The germline V gene encodes CDR1 MNHEY and CDR2 SVGAGI. CDR3 residues: CASREGGATNEKLFF. Here the CDR3 DNA reads TGTGCCAGCAGGGAGGGTGGGGCAACTAATGAAAAACTGTTTTTT.

The rearrangement uses TRBV19 and TRBJ2-2; D is uncertain. V was clipped by 7 bases and J by 4 bases, with 13 bases between them. Germline lookup yields CDR1 LNHDA and CDR2 SQIVND (reference sequence). This CDR3 comprises 14 residues. In DNA, the CDR3 is TGTGCCAGTACTTATTCTATCGTCACCGGGGAGCTGTTTTTT. Residues: CASTYSIVTGELFF.

The rearrangement joins TRBV7-2 to TRBJ2-7, with unresolved D. Germline CDR1 and CDR2: SGHTA and FQGNSA. The CDR3 has 13 residues. Trimming cost V 0 bases and J 4 bases, with 7 bases left between them. CDR3 amino acids: CASSLASEYEQYF. For the CDR3, the DNA is TGTGCCAGCAGCTTAGCGTCGGAGTACGAGCAGTACTTC.

This chain joins TRBV30 and TRBJ2-1, with 8 bases identical to TRBD2. J lost 3 bases, V lost 0 bases, and 4 bases had no gene match. The CDR3 loop spans 15 amino acids. Germline V gene lookup returns CDR1 GTSNPN and CDR2 SVGIG (reference sequence). CDR3 residues: CAWSVIAGGYNEQFF. Here the CDR3 DNA reads TGTGCCTGGAGTGTAATCGCGGGGGGCTACAATGAGCAGTTCTTC.

The chain employs TRBV5-1 and TRBJ2-3, with 11 bases identical to TRBD1. Germline V CDR1 and CDR2: SGHRS, YFSETQ. This CDR3 comprises 15 residues. Unmatched junction bases numbered 6, after V lost 4 bases and J lost 5 bases. The CDR3 sequence is CASSLGQGAGDTQYF. The CDR3 nucleotides read TGCGCCAGCAGCCTCGGACAGGGGGCCGGAGATACGCAGTATTTT.